The 16 T cell receptor beta chains listed next were all sequenced from one sample in a study of shared clonotypes between healthy human individuals. Sequencing used immunoSEQ multiplex PCR; TCRdb keeps in-frame clones, though not all of them. The sample yields over a million clones, roughly 97% seen once. The sequenced sample consisted of naive CD4+ T cells sorted from blood. The subset here: CD45RA+ positively selected. Receptors originate from a man aged 30-40 years in good health.

The chain employs TRBV28 and TRBJ1-4; no reliable D call. The CDR3 is 15 amino acids. The V and J ends lost 4 bases and 2 bases respectively, with 11 bases between them. CDR1 MDHEN and CDR2 SYDVKM come from the germline V gene. The CDR3 DNA reads as TGTGCCAGCAGTTCCTACCACCTTACTAATGAAAAACTGTTTTTT. Translated, it gives CASSSYHLTNEKLFF. The variable domain in full, with the rest retrieved from reference TRBV28 and TRBJ1-4, is DVKVTQSSRYLVKRTGEKVFLECVQDMDHENMFWYRQDPGLGLRLIYFSYDVKMKEKGDIPEGYSVSREKKERFSLILESASTNQTSMYLCASSSYHLTNEKLFFGSGTQLSVL.

Only a few counts were recorded for this clone. V usage is TRBV19 and J usage is TRBJ1-2, with a weak D call TRBD1 (5 bases). The V and J ends lost 5 bases and 8 bases respectively, with 15 bases between them. CDR3 size: 13 residues. Germline CDR1 LNHDA, CDR2 SQIVND (reference sequence). In DNA form, the CDR3 reads TGTGCCAGTAGTCGGGCAGGGCCTAGGGGCTACACCTTC. It codes for CASSRAGPRGYTF. Full variable domain (rest looked up from reference TRBV19 and TRBJ1-2): DGGITQSPKYLFRKEGQNVTLSCEQNLNHDAMYWYRQDPGQGLRLIYYSQIVNDFQKGDIAEGYSVSREKKESFPLTVTSAQKNPTAFYLCASSRAGPRGYTFGSGTRLTVV.

The chain joins TRBV5-6 to TRBJ2-3; the D is unclear. Germline CDR1 SGHDT, CDR2 YYEEEE. This CDR3 region has 13 residues. Trimming took 8 bases from V and 5 from J, leaving 15 bases between them. CDR3 nucleotides: TGTGCCAGTGGGCCCGGTGGCGGAGATACGCAGTATTTT. It translates to CASGPGGGDTQYF.

The V and J genes are TRBV30 and TRBJ2-7; D unresolved. Trimming took off 0 bases at V and 5 bases at J, with 5 bases between the two ends. There are 11 residues in the CDR3. Germline V gives CDR1 GTSNPN, CDR2 SVGIG (reference sequence). Written as DNA, the CDR3 is TGTGCCTGGAGTGTTTTGAACGAGCAGTACTTC. It is translated as CAWSVLNEQYF.

The chain recombines TRBV6-1 with TRBJ2-2; no clear D. This CDR3 comprises 13 residues. The ends were cut back, 7 bases at V and 8 bases at J, with 14 bases in the middle. Germline V CDR1 and CDR2: MNHNS, SASEGT. The CDR3 spells CASTLKVRGELFF. CDR3 bases: TGTGCCAGCACTCTTAAGGTTAGGGGGGAGCTGTTTTTT.

The chain couples TRBV2 to TRBJ1-2, with D possibly TRBD1 on 5 matching bases. Germline CDR1 and CDR2: SNHLY and FYNNEI. The length of the CDR3 is 13 residues. Trimming removed 10 bases at V and 2 bases at J, with 14 bases between. The CDR3 region is CATLPDKNYGYTF. In DNA form, the CDR3 reads TGTGCCACCTTACCGGACAAGAACTATGGCTACACCTTC.

In its sample, this clone was seen once. The V call is TRBV7-9, the J call TRBJ2-2, with D perhaps being TRBD1 or TRBD2 (6 bases each). Germline CDR1 and CDR2: SEHNR and FQNEAQ (reference sequence). Trimming stripped 5 bases from V and 0 bases from J, with 13 bases between. This CDR3 is 16 amino acids long. CDR3 sequence: CASSPGGRANTGELFF. In DNA, the CDR3 is TGTGCCAGCAGCCCTGGGGGGCGGGCGAACACCGGGGAGCTGTTTTTT.

With respect to this clone: The identical CDR3 is also encoded by other nucleotide sequences in the sample. This chain joins TRBV18 and TRBJ2-5; tentative D call: TRBD1 (5 bases). V lost 6 bases to trimming and J lost 0 bases, with 8 bases between them. The V gene's germline CDR1 is KGHSH and CDR2 LQKENI. This CDR3 has 13 residues. Here the CDR3 DNA reads TGTGCCAGCTCCCCGGACAACCAAGAGACCCAGTACTTC. This encodes CASSPDNQETQYF.

This chain uses TRBV7-6 with TRBJ1-3; D not resolved. Trimming removed 4 bases from V and 4 bases from J, with 17 bases in between. This CDR3 has 16 residues. Germline values: CDR1 SGHVS, CDR2 FNYEAQ. The chain's CDR3 is CASSSTTGSTGNTIYF. CDR3 DNA: TGTGCCAGCAGCTCGACGACGGGGTCAACGGGAAACACCATATATTTT. The complete variable domain, with remaining parts taken from reference TRBV7-6 and TRBJ1-3, reads GAGVSQSPRYKVTKRGQDVALRCDPISGHVSLYWYRQALGQGPEFLTYFNYEAQQDKSGLPNDRFSAERPEGSISTLTIQRTEQRDSAMYRCASSSTTGSTGNTIYFGEGSWLTVV.

V is TRBV10-3 and J is TRBJ1-1; D unresolved. Trimming shortened V by 3 bases and J by 0 bases, and 2 bases separated the two germline ends. The CDR3 is made up of 12 amino acids. Germline V gives CDR1 ENHRY, CDR2 SYGVKD. The CDR3 sequence: CAISELNTEAFF. Here the CDR3 DNA reads TGTGCCATCAGTGAATTGAACACTGAAGCTTTCTTT.

The V call is TRBV5-4, the J call TRBJ2-2, with D possibly being TRBD1 (6 bases). Germline CDR1 is SGHNT and CDR2 is YYREEE (reference sequence). The CDR3 consists of 14 residues. V was shortened by 2 bases and J by 4 bases, with 9 bases between the two germline ends. The CDR3 nucleotides read TGTGCCAGCAGCTTTGGGGGCCCCACCGGGGAGCTGTTTTTT. It translates to CASSFGGPTGELFF.

The rearrangement links TRBV6-1 to TRBJ2-1; D is unclear. CDR1 and CDR2 (germline): MNHNS, SASEGT. The CDR3 contains 14 residues. V was trimmed by 3 bases and J by 0 bases, leaving 6 bases between them. The CDR3 spells CASSEVDSYNEQFF. For the CDR3, the DNA is TGTGCCAGCAGTGAGGTCGACTCCTACAATGAGCAGTTCTTC.

The chain links TRBV7-8 to TRBJ2-5, with D uncertain. CDR1 is SGHVS and CDR2 is FQNEAQ in the germline V gene. The CDR3 has 13 amino acids. Trimming shortened V by 2 bases and J by 1 base, and 5 bases separated the two germline ends. Here the CDR3 DNA reads TGTGCCAGCAGCTTATTCTTCCAAGAGACCCAGTACTTC. Amino acids: CASSLFFQETQYF.

This clone was seen just once. V is TRBV6-5 and J is TRBJ2-3; no reliable D call. Looked up from germline, CDR1 is MNHEY and CDR2 is SVGAGI. There are 15 residues in the CDR3. V lost 1 base to trimming and J lost 0 bases, with 8 bases between them. CDR3 bases: TGTGCCAGCAGTTACTTTAGGGCTAGCACAGATACGCAGTATTTT. As protein: CASSYFRASTDTQYF.

This chain links TRBV10-1 with TRBJ1-4; D unclear. Between the trimmed V and J ends, which lost 2 bases and 0 bases, there was a span of 10 bases. The CDR3 consists of 16 residues. From germline, CDR1 is WNHNN and CDR2 SYGVQD (reference sequence). The CDR3 nucleotides are TGCGCCAGCAGTGAGGGTCTAAGTGCAACTAATGAAAAACTGTTTTTT. Its translation: CASSEGLSATNEKLFF.

This clone appeared a few times. This chain links TRBV6-5 with TRBJ1-3; 7 positions agree with TRBD1. The V and J ends lost 6 bases and 3 bases, in that order; junction bases with no gene match: 5. The CDR3 runs to 14 residues. Germline V gene lookup returns CDR1 MNHEY and CDR2 SVGAGI. CDR3 DNA sequence: TGTGCCAGCAGCTTTCAGGGGGATGGAAACACCATATATTTT. This encodes CASSFQGDGNTIYF.